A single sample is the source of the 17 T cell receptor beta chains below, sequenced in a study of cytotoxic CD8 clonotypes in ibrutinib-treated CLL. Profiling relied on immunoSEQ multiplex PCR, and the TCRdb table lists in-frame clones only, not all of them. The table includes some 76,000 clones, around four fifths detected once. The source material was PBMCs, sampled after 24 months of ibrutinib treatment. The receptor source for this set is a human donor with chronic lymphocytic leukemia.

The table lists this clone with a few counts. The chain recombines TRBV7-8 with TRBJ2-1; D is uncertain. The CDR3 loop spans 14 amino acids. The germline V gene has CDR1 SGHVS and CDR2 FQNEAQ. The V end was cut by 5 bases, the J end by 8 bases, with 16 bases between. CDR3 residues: CASSPREDFDEQFF. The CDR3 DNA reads TGTGCCAGCAGCCCCCGCGAAGATTTCGATGAGCAGTTCTTC.

The CDR3 DNA is TGTGCCAGCAGCCCCGGACCGATAACCTACGAGCAGTACTTC. This translates into CASSPGPITYEQYF. V and J are TRBV9 and TRBJ2-7, with D hard to call. V was shortened by 4 bases and J by 2 bases, with 13 bases between the two germline ends. CDR3 length: 14 residues. Germline values: CDR1 SGDLS, CDR2 YYNGEE.

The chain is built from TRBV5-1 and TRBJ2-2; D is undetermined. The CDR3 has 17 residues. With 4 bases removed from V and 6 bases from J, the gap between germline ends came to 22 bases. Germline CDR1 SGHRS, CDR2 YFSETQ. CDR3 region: CASSEYLRTTPPGELFF. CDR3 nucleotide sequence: TGCGCCAGCAGCGAGTACCTGAGGACCACCCCTCCCGGGGAGCTGTTTTTT.

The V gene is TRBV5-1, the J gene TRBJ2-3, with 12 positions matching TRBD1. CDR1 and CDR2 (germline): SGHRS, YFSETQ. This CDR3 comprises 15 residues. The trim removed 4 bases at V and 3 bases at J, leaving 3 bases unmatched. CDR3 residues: CASSPGQGATDTQYF. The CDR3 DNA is TGCGCCAGCAGCCCGGGACAGGGGGCAACAGATACGCAGTATTTT.

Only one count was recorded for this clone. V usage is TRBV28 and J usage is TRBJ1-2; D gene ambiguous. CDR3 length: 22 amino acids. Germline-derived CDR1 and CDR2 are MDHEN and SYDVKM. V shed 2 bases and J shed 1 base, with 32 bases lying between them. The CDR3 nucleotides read TGTGCCAGCAGTTTAATTATCGGCCTGTCCGGTCGCCCAAAAAGATTTAACTATGGCTACACCTTC. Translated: CASSLIIGLSGRPKRFNYGYTF.

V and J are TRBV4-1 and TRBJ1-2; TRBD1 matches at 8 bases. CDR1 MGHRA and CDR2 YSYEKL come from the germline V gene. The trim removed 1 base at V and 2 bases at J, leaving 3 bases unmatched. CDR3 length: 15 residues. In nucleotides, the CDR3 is TGCGCCAGCAGCCAAGCAGGACAGGGAAACTATGGCTACACCTTC. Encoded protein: CASSQAGQGNYGYTF.

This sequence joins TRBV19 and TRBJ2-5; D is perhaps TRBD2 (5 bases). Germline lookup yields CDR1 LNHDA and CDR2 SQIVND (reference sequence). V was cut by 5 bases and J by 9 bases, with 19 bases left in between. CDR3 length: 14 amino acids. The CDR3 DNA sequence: TGTGCCAGTAGTTCTATGACACCTTCCGGGGCCCAGTACTTC. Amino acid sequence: CASSSMTPSGAQYF.

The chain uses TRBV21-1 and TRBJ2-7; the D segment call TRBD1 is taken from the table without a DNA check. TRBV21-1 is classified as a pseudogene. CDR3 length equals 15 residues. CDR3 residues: CASSNWTASSYEQYF. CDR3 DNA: TGTGCCAGCAGCAATTGGACAGCGAGCTCCTACGAGCAGTACTTC.

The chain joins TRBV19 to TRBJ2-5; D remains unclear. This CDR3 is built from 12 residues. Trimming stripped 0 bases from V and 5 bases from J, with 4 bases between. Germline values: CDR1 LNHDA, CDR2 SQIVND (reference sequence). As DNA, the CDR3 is TGTGCCAGTAGTATAGATGACGAGACCCAGTACTTC. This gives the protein CASSIDDETQYF.

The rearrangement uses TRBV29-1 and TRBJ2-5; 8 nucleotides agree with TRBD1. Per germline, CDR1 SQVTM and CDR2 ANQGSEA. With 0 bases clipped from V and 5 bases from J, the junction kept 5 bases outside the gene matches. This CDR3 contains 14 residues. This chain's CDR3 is CSVEENRGKETQYF. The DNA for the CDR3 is TGCAGCGTTGAAGAGAACAGGGGGAAGGAGACCCAGTACTTC.

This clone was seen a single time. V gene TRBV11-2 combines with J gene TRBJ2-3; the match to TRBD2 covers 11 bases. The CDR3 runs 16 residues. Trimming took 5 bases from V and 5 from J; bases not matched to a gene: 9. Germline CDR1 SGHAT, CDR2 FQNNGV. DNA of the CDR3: TGTGCCAGCAGCCTTAGCGGGAGGGGGATGGTAGATACGCAGTATTTT. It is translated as CASSLSGRGMVDTQYF.

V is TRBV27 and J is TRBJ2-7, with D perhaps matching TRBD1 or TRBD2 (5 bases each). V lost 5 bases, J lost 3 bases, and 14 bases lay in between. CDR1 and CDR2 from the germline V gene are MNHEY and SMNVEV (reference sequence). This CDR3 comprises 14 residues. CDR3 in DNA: TGTGCCAGCAGTCCCCTGAGGGGCGGCTACGAGCAGTACTTC. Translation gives CASSPLRGGYEQYF.

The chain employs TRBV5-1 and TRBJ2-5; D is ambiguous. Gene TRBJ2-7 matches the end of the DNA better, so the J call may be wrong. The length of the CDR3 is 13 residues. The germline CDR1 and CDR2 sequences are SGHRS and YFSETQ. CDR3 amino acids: CASSQNGVHEQYF. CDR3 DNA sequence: TGCGCCAGCAGCCAGAATGGGGTACACGAGCAGTACTTC.

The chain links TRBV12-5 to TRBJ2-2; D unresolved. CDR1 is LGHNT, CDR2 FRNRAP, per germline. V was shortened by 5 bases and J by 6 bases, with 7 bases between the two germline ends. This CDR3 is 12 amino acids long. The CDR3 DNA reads TGTGCTAGTGGTGCCGGTGCCGGGGAGCTGTTTTTT. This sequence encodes CASGAGAGELFF.

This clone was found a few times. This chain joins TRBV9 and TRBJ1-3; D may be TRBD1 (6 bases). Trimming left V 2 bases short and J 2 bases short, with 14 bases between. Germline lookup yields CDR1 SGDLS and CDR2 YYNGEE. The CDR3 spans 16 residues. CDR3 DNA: TGTGCCAGCAGCGTGCGGGGGGCTGGGACTGGAAACACCATATATTTT. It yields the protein CASSVRGAGTGNTIYF.

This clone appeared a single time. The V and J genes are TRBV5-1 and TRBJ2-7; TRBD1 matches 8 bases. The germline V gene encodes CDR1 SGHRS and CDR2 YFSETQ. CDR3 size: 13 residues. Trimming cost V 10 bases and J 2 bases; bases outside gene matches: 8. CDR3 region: CASPDRATYEQYF. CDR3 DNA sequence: TGCGCCTCCCCGGACAGGGCTACCTACGAGCAGTACTTC.

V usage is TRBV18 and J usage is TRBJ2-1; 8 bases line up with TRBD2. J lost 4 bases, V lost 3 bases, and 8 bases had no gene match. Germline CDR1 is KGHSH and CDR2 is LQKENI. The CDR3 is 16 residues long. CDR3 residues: CASSPGGLAGYNEQFF. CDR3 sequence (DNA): TGTGCCAGCTCACCGGGAGGGCTAGCGGGTTACAATGAGCAGTTCTTC.